The T cell receptor (beta chain) described here comes from a study of Ad26.COV2.S vaccination and SARS-CoV-2 variants. Whole-study context: Enrolled in COV1001, the donor was in the Ad26.COV2.S trial arm, which received the vaccine. Ad26.COV2.S given intramuscularly, once or twice 56 days apart.

Treatment in this sample: around 19 received Ad26.COV2.S at low or high dose, single or two shots; a few received placebo; per-sample allocation not given. Sampling was done on day 63 after the first vaccine or placebo injection. Donation was by an adult aged 18-55 years who was in Boston. In the vaccine, an Ad26 vector expressed the SARS-CoV-2 spike of the Wuhan strain. Libraries were prepared by immunoSEQ multiplex PCR; TCRdb keeps only in-frame clonotypes and omits some of them. The sample consists of some 500,000 clones, 89% of them appearing once. From germline, CDR1 is SGHRS and CDR2 YFSETQ. This CDR3 has 13 amino acids. Trimming shortened V by 3 bases and J by 6 bases, and 13 bases separated the two germline ends.

The rearrangement uses TRBV5-1 and TRBJ2-7, with D perhaps TRBD1 or TRBD2 (5 bases each). This material consisted of peripheral blood, taken in a trial of Ad26.COV2.S vaccine versus placebo. This TCR was sampled from a person between 18 and 65 years old who received the Ad26.COV2.S COVID-19 vaccine or a placebo. CDR3 region: CASSSRGVGEQYF. The CDR3 DNA reads TGCGCCAGCAGCTCGAGGGGCGTGGGCGAGCAGTACTTC.